This TCR beta chain appears in the sequencing data of a study of blood T cell repertoires in COVID-19. The repertoire was sequenced with immunoSEQ multiplex PCR; TCRdb's copy has only in-frame clones and lacks some. Among 400,000 or so clones, approximately 86% were seen once, and the ten largest hold roughly 3.1%. The table lists this clone with a count of one. This clonotype was obtained from a human donor in a cohort sampled during active COVID-19. The sample comprised peripheral blood.

This CDR3 is CASSQESGNLREQYF. The DNA for the CDR3 is TGCGCCAGCAGCCAAGAGTCCGGGAATCTCCGCGAGCAGTACTTC. The genes are TRBV4-1 and TRBJ2-7, with TRBD2 as a possible D gene (5 bases). The CDR3 is 15 amino acids. CDR1 is MGHRA and CDR2 is YSYEKL in the germline V gene. V lost 0 bases and J lost 6, with 15 bases in between.